The source of this TCR beta chain is a study of T cell clonotyping in hematopoietic cell transplantation (dated by TCRdb to 2020 to 2022). About the investigation overall: Pretransplant recipient samples were obtained after cytoreduction. A total of 110 to 150 blood samples were collected in the study from 35 consecutive transplant recipients and their related donors. Recruitment of patients ran from late 2015 to early 2017, and follow-up continued until September 2020 or until death. The investigation overall reported the following: The sample size was limited, and CD4 and CD8 repertoire contributions could not be separated because cells were not sorted. Broader posttransplant TCR repertoire diversity was predicted by donor and pretransplant recipient Inverse Simpson Index values. Just a small fraction of recipient repertoires overlapped with donor repertoires, and more than 95% appeared de novo at the given depth. A decrease in recipient TCR diversity was observed after transplant, and a progressive increase in pathologically expanded clonotypes was seen from day 30 to day 180.

The immunoSEQ assay, a bias-controlled multiplex PCR with V- and J-specific primers, was used to amplify TCR beta CDR3 regions from genomic DNA. A second PCR step added a proprietary barcode and Illumina adapter sequences to the CDR3 amplicons. An Illumina MiSeq instrument was used to sequence the CDR3 libraries. The study's processing was this. Export and quality control were performed with immunoSEQ Analyzer 3.0, and downstream analyses were performed with R Bioconductor and Immunarch. Only productive rearrangements in the normalized downsampled data set were used to calculate repertoire metrics. Pathologically expanded clonotypes were defined as those larger than 5 templates in the normalized cohort. Repertoire diversity was measured with the Inverse Simpson Index. To capture all clonotypes, the CMV-specificity analyses were run on the non-normalized data set. TCRdb mirrors the immuneACCESS table, restricted to in-frame sequences. Some clones are absent from its copies; in checked studies, under half trace to an unresolved V gene, and the reason for the others is unknown. V, J and clone size were drawn from that table, and D and trimming were deduced from the DNA. This sample gives under 30,000 clones in total; 60% to 85% of them show up just once. The top ten hold less than 7% of the sample.

This clone was seen once. Its antigen has not been determined. No per-base quality is available; no much larger clone lies one base away. This specimen's time point label, per the study, means: recipient sample about 28 days before transplant, after cytoreduction. Recipient blood was collected about 28 days before transplant and at days 30, 100 and 180 after transplant. Nuclei Lysis Solution was used to extract genomic DNA from fresh or cryopreserved unfractionated peripheral blood mononuclear cells. The CDR3, cysteine through phenylalanine, is 15 amino acids long. Solely the CDR3 DNA is kept, with 45 bases framed from the first base. Via the germline V gene (reference sequence), CDR1 is MNHEY and CDR2 SMNVEV. Deletion took 0 bases off V and 7 bases off J, with a span of 13 bases between the germline ends.

The rearranged chain carries TRBV27 and TRBJ1-5; the D gene cannot be resolved reliably. The sequences come from peripheral blood mononuclear cells, collected before stem cell transplant. The receptor comes from a woman in her 30s with chronic myeloid leukemia. Some clones in this sample may be carry-over from other donors' samples. The CDR3 corresponds to CASSLSGGVRQPQHF. The nucleotide sequence reads TGTGCCAGCAGTTTATCGGGTGGGGTCCGGCAGCCCCAGCATTTT.